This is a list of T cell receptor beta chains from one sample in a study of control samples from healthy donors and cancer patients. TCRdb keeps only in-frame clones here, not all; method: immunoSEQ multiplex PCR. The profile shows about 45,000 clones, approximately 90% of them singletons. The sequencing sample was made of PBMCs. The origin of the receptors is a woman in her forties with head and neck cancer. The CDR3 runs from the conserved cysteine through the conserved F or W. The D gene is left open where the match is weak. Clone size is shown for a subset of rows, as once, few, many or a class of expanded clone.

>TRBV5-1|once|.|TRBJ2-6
TGCGCCAGCAGCGTAGGAAACTCTGGGGCCAACGTCCTGACTTTC
CASSVGNSGANVLTF
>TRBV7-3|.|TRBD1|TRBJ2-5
TGTGCCAGCAGCATACAGGGGGAAGAGACCCAGTACTTC
CASSIQGEETQYF
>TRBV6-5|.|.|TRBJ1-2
TGTGCCAGCAGAAGGGTCCGGAACTATGGCTACACCTTC
CASRRVRNYGYTF
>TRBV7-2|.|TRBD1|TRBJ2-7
TGTGCCAGCAGCTTAACCCGGCAGGGGGCATTGGGGCAGTACTTC
CASSLTRQGALGQYF
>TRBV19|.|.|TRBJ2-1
TGTGCCAGTAGTATAGGGCCGGGGGCTGGTGAGCAGTTCTTC
CASSIGPGAGEQFF
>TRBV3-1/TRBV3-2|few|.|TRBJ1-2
TGTGCCAGCAGCCAAAGTCTAAGGCTCCTAGGGAACTATGGCTACACCTTC
CASSQSLRLLGNYGYTF
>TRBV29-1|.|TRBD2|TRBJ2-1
TGCAGCCACCGGAAGCGGGAATACAATGAGCAGTTCTTC
CSHRKREYNEQFF
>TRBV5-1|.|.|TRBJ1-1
TGCGCCAGCAGCTCCCGGTCCGAGCGGACTGAAGCTTTCTTT
CASSSRSERTEAFF
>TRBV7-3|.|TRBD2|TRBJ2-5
TGTGCCAGCAGCTTAAGGGGTTCTAGCGGAGAGACCCAGTACTTC
CASSLRGSSGETQYF
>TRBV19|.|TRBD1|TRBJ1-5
TGTGCCGGTAGTACCGACAGGGTGGCTCAGCCCCAGCATTTT
CAGSTDRVAQPQHF
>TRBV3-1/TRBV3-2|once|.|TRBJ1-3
TGTGCCAGCAGTCGAGGCGGGGCCATGAGCTCTGGAAACACCATATATTTT
CASSRGGAMSSGNTIYF
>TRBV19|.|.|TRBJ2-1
TGTGCCAGTAGTTTTAGCGGAGGCGAGTATGAGCAGTTCTTC
CASSFSGGEYEQFF
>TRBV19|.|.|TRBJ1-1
TGTGCCAGTAGTATTAGTCGGAACGCTTTCTTT
CASSISRNAFF
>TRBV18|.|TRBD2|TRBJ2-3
TGTGCCAGCTCACGGACTAGCGATGCAGATACGCAGTATTTT
CASSRTSDADTQYF
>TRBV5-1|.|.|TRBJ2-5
TGCGCCAGCAGCTTTACGACGGACCAAGAGACCCAGTACTTC
CASSFTTDQETQYF
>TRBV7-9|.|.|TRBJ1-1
TGTGCCAGCAGCTTATCGGTGGGAATGAACACTGAAGCTTTCTTT
CASSLSVGMNTEAFF
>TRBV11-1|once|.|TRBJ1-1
TGTGCCAGCAGCTCGAGGGGGACTGAAGCTTTCTTT
CASSSRGTEAFF
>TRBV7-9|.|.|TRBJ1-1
TGTGCCAGCAGCTTCGGAGCGACTGAAGCTTTCTTT
CASSFGATEAFF
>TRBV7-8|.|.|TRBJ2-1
TGTGCCAGCAGCTTTGTAAGTGGAGGGCAGTTCTTC
CASSFVSGGQFF
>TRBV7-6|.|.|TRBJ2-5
TGTGCCAGCAGCTTAGCGGTTCTGTACCAAGAGACCCAGTACTTC
CASSLAVLYQETQYF
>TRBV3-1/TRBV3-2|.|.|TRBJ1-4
TGTGCCAGCAGCCCGAGCTTGAGGGAAAAACTGTTTTTT
CASSPSLREKLFF
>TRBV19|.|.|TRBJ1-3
TGTGCCAGTAGCCCTAATGGGGTCGGTGGAAACACCATATATTTT
CASSPNGVGGNTIYF
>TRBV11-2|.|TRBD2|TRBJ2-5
TGTGCCAGCAGCTTAAAGCGGGTGGGGCGGGAGACAGAGACCCAGTACTTC
CASSLKRVGRETETQYF
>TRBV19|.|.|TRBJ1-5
TGTGCCAGTAGTGCCCGGGGGGCTGGGGGCAATCAGCCCCAGCATTTT
CASSARGAGGNQPQHF
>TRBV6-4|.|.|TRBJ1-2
TGTGCCAGCACAGGCCAGCGGCGAGGCTACACCTTC
CASTGQRRGYTF
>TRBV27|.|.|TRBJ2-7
TGTGCCAGCAGTCTTAGAGGATTCACCTACGAGCAGTACTTC
CASSLRGFTYEQYF
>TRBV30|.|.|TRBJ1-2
TGTGCCTGGAGTGTACGCGGGGACTATGGCTACACCTTC
CAWSVRGDYGYTF